The 7 T cell receptor beta chains in this list originate from one sample, sequenced in a study of blood T cells in healthy people across ages. A second PCR of about 7 to 11 cycles used a sample-barcoded 5' primer and a J-beta primer mix. From the 5' RACE reads, TCRdb called clonotypes with MiXCR, one entry per CDR3 protein. Of 600,000 or so distinct CDR3 sequences in the sample, roughly 20% were seen once. The sample consisted of blood. The origin of the receptors is a man aged 65 to 79 in good health.

The table lists this clonotype with many counts. Here the CDR3 DNA reads TGTGCCAGCAGTTACCCCGTTGGAACATTGGAGGAGACCCAGTACTTC. This encodes CASSYPVGTLEETQYF. This chain joins TRBV6-6 and TRBJ2-5; D gene ambiguous. The CDR3 length is 16 residues. Germline V CDR1 and CDR2: MNHNY, SVGAGI (reference sequence). V lost 2 bases, J lost 5 bases, and 18 bases lay in between.

CDR3 amino acids: CSGVAGESTDTQYF. The CDR3 DNA is TGCAGTGGGGTAGCGGGAGAGAGTACAGATACGCAGTATTTT. The gene calls are TRBV20-1 and TRBJ2-3, with 9 nucleotides matching TRBD2. Germline V lookup: CDR1 DFQATT, CDR2 SNEGSKA (reference sequence). V lost 7 bases to trimming and J lost 3 bases; unmatched junction nucleotides: 8. CDR3 size: 14 residues.

This clonotype was detected only a few times. The chain is built from TRBV4-1 and TRBJ2-3, with 12 bases fitting TRBD1. In germline, CDR1 is MGHRA, CDR2 YSYEKL. J gave up 1 base and V 4 bases, and 3 bases lay outside the gene matches. The length of the CDR3 is 16 residues. CDR3 nucleotides: TGCGCCAGCAGCCCCGGGACAGGGGGCCGCACAGATACGCAGTATTTT. The encoded protein is CASSPGTGGRTDTQYF.

The CDR3 reads CASRFGETQYF. The CDR3 coding sequence is TGTGCCAGCAGGTTTGGGGAGACCCAGTACTTC. The chain couples TRBV6-1 to TRBJ2-5; D not resolved. V lost 6 bases and J 5 bases, leaving 7 bases between the germline ends. From germline, CDR1 is MNHNS and CDR2 SASEGT. The CDR3 loop spans 11 amino acids.

This clonotype was counted at least ten times. V and J are TRBV5-5 and TRBJ2-1; 7 nucleotides align to TRBD1. The J call may be wrong; the DNA end is better matched by TRBJ2-3. Germline V gives CDR1 SGHKS, CDR2 YYEKEE (reference sequence). The CDR3 covers 12 residues. The CDR3 coding sequence is TGTGCCAGCAGCTTAGAGACAGGGACGCAGTATTTT. Translated, it gives CASSLETGTQYF.

This chain links TRBV3-1 with TRBJ2-1; D unresolved. The J call is doubtful: the DNA matches TRBJ2-7 better. Germline CDR1 reads LGHDT; CDR2 reads YNNKEL (reference sequence). CDR3 length: 12 residues. CDR3 region: CASSQEFGEQYF. The CDR3 coding sequence is TGTGCCAGCAGCCAAGAATTCGGGGAGCAGTACTTC.

Regarding this clonotype: A read error may produce the germline difference seen at one junction end. The gene calls are TRBV27 and TRBJ2-2; the match to TRBD1 covers 8 bases. Per the germline V gene, CDR1 is MNHEY and CDR2 is SMNVEV (reference sequence). This CDR3 region has 15 residues. The CDR3 DNA reads as TGTGCCGGCAGCCGGGACAGGCCTAACACCGGGGAGCTGTTTTTT. Protein: CAGSRDRPNTGELFF.